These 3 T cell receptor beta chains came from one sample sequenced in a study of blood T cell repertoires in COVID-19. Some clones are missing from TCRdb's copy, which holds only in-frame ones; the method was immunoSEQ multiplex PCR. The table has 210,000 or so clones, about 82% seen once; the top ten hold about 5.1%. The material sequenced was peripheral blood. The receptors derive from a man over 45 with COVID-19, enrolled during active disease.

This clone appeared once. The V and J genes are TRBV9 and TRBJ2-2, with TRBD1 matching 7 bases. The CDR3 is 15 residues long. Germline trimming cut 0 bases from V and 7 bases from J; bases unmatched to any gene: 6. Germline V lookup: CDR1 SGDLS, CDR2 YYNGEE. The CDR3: CASSVDEGASGELFF. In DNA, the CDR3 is TGTGCCAGCAGCGTAGATGAGGGGGCCAGCGGGGAGCTGTTTTTT.

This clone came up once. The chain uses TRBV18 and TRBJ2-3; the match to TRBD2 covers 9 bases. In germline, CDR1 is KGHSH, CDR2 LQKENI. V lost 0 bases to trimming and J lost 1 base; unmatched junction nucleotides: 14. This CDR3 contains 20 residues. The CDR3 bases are TGTGCCAGCTCACCACCCTCTTCGCGGGGGGGGATACTCCGCACAGATACGCAGTATTTT. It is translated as CASSPPSSRGGILRTDTQYF.

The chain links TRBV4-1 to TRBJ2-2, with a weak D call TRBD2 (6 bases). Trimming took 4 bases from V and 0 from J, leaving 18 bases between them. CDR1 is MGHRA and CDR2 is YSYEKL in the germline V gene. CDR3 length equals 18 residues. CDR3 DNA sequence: TGCGCCAGCAGCCCGAGCCCCCTAGCGACCTCGAACACCGGGGAGCTGTTTTTT. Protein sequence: CASSPSPLATSNTGELFF.